A selection of T cell receptor beta chains follows, all from one sample in a study of PD-L1 blockade in urothelial cancer. The method was immunoSEQ multiplex PCR; TCRdb's version includes in-frame clones alone and lacks a portion of them. The sample includes 20,000 to 25,000 clones, about 90% seen only once; the top ten take about 16%. The source was PBMCs, collected around atezolizumab (anti-PD-L1) treatment. The receptor source for this set is a woman aged 60-75 years with urothelial cancer. The CDR3 runs from the conserved cysteine through the conserved F or W. The D gene is left open where the match is weak. Size values are once, few and many counts, or a class for expanded clones, and some rows have none.

>TRBJ2-5|NA|NA|TRBV6-1
TGTGCCAGCAGTGAAGGTAGCGGATCATCCGGACGGACCCAGTACTTC
CASSEGSGSSGRTQYF
>TRBJ2-7|NA|NA|TRBV7-9
TGTGCCAGCAGCTTAGAGAGTATGAACGAGCAGTACTTC
CASSLESMNEQYF
>TRBJ2-2|NA|TRBD2|TRBV30
TGTGCCTGGAACTTACCGGGACTAGCCGTCCTGACCGGGGAGCTGTTTTTT
CAWNLPGLAVLTGELFF
>TRBJ2-5|NA|NA|TRBV5-1
TGCGCCAGCAGCTCTAGGAGCGGTGAAGAGACCCAGTACTTC
CASSSRSGEETQYF
>TRBJ2-7|NA|NA|TRBV9
TGTGCCAGCAGCGTAGCCAGCGGGTCCTACGAGCAGTACTTC
CASSVASGSYEQYF
>TRBJ2-7|NA|NA|TRBV5-1
TGCGCCAGCAGCTTGGGCAGTGTTGTCTACGAGCAGTACTTC
CASSLGSVVYEQYF
>TRBJ2-5|NA|NA|TRBV9
TGTGCCAGCAGCGCCTTAGACACCTCATGGGAGACCCAGTACTTC
CASSALDTSWETQYF
>TRBJ2-7|NA|TRBD1|TRBV27
TGTGCCAGCAGCCCTAGGACAGGTTCCTACGAGCAGTACTTC
CASSPRTGSYEQYF
>TRBJ2-1|NA|NA|TRBV30
TGTGCCTGGAGTGTACCCGAGGGCCGGGGTGAGCAGTTCTTC
CAWSVPEGRGEQFF
>TRBJ1-5|NA|TRBD1|TRBV6-6
TGTGCCAGCAGAAAGGGACAGGGCAATCAGCCCCAGCATTTT
CASRKGQGNQPQHF
>TRBJ1-2|NA|TRBD1|TRBV19
TGTGCCAGTAGTAAGGGACAGGGGGCTAACTATGGCTACACCTTC
CASSKGQGANYGYTF
>TRBJ2-7|NA|NA|TRBV28
TGTGCCAGCAGTTTAGGCAGGGGTTACGAGCAGTACTTC
CASSLGRGYEQYF
>TRBJ2-7|NA|NA|TRBV28
TGTGCCAGCAGTTTTCTGAAGGGGTCCAGACTCCGGGAGCAGTACTTC
CASSFLKGSRLREQYF
>TRBJ2-7|NA|TRBD1|TRBV6-1
TGTGCCAGCAGTGAAGCGCCTCAGTTAGTGGGACGGACAGGGAATATCTACGAGCAGTACTTC
CASSEAPQLVGRTGNIYEQYF
>TRBJ2-2|NA|TRBD1|TRBV7-6
TGTGCCAGCAGCGAACCGACAGGGTTGGGCCTGAACACCGGGGAGCTGTTTTTT
CASSEPTGLGLNTGELFF
>TRBJ2-2|once|NA|TRBV15
TGTGCCACCAGCAGAGATTTACAGAACACCGGGGAGCTGTTTTTT
CATSRDLQNTGELFF
>TRBJ1-1|NA|NA|TRBV29-1
TGCAGCGGAGGCAGGGGTACGAACGAAGCTTTCTTT
CSGGRGTNEAFF
>TRBJ2-1|NA|NA|TRBV27
TGTGCCAGCAGTTCCTTGGGCATGGGTTCGTCTTGGGTCGATGAGCAGTTCTTC
CASSSLGMGSSWVDEQFF
>TRBJ2-3|NA|NA|TRBV6-5
TGTGCCAGCAGTTACTCAGGTAGCTACACAGATACGCAGTATTTT
CASSYSGSYTDTQYF
>TRBJ2-1|NA|TRBD2|TRBV6-5
TGTGCCAGCACCCCTTTGCGGGAGAGCAATGAGCAGTTCTTC
CASTPLRESNEQFF
>TRBJ2-1|NA|TRBD2|TRBV5-1
TGCGCCAGCAGCTTGGCCGGGCTAGCGGGAGATGCGAATGAGCAGTTCTTC
CASSLAGLAGDANEQFF
>TRBJ2-3|NA|NA|TRBV18
TGTGCCAGCTCACCTCAAAGGACTGGAAGGAGCACAGATACGCAGTATTTT
CASSPQRTGRSTDTQYF
>TRBJ2-1|NA|NA|TRBV11-2
TGTGCCAGCAGCTTAGATCGGGCGGGGAGGTCCTACAATGAGCAGTTCTTC
CASSLDRAGRSYNEQFF
>TRBJ2-3|NA|NA|TRBV6-6
TGTGCCAGCACGGGCGGGTGGCCTGATACGCAGTATTTT
CASTGGWPDTQYF